The 15 T cell receptor beta chains presented below share a single source sample, sequenced in a study of blood T cell repertoires in COVID-19. Data came from immunoSEQ multiplex PCR; TCRdb stores just in-frame clones and leaves some out. The sample carries about 170,000 clones, around four fifths recorded once. The sample taken for sequencing was peripheral blood. The receptors originated from a woman older than 75 with acute or convalescent COVID-19.

The J gene is TRBJ1-6, the V gene TRBV6-5, with TRBD1 identical over 10 bases. The trim removed 6 bases at V and 6 bases at J, leaving 5 bases unmatched. Germline loops: CDR1 MNHEY, CDR2 SVGAGI. The CDR3 spans 15 residues. CDR3 loop: CASSRQGAANSPLHF. In DNA form, the CDR3 reads TGTGCCAGCAGCCGACAGGGGGCTGCTAATTCACCCCTCCACTTT.

In the case of this clone: Other DNA sequences from this sample encode an identical CDR3 as well. The rearrangement uses TRBV18 and TRBJ2-3; TRBD2 aligns across 7 bases. Germline V gives CDR1 KGHSH, CDR2 LQKENI. Trimming removed 1 base from V and 3 bases from J; junction bases left unmatched: 4. This CDR3 has 15 amino acids. The CDR3 sequence is CASSPRQGGTDTQYF. CDR3 sequence (DNA): TGTGCCAGCTCACCACGTCAGGGAGGGACAGATACGCAGTATTTT. The full variable domain, rest sourced from reference TRBV18 and TRBJ2-3, is NAGVMQNPRHLVRRRGQEARLRCSPMKGHSHVYWYRQLPEEGLKFMVYLQKENIIDESGMPKERFSAEFPKEGPSILRIQQVVRGDSAAYFCASSPRQGGTDTQYFGPGTRLTVL.

This clone occurred once. The chain carries TRBV5-6 and TRBJ2-7; 9 bases are shared with TRBD2. In germline, CDR1 is SGHDT, CDR2 YYEEEE. The CDR3 covers 14 residues. Germline trimming cut 4 bases from V and 6 bases from J; bases unmatched to any gene: 8. The CDR3 spells CASSTGTSPPEQYF. The CDR3, as DNA: TGTGCCAGCAGCACCGGGACTAGCCCCCCCGAGCAGTACTTC.

This chain joins TRBV2 and TRBJ2-7, with 10 bases matching TRBD2. The germline V gene encodes CDR1 SNHLY and CDR2 FYNNEI. This CDR3 comprises 14 residues. With V trimmed by 6 bases and J by 5 bases, 7 bases remained unmatched. DNA for the CDR3: TGTGCCAGCAGGGTGGGACTAGCGTTGGACGAGCAGTACTTC. Translation gives CASRVGLALDEQYF.

This chain joins TRBV6-1 and TRBJ2-2; TRBD1 matches at 8 bases. Germline loops: CDR1 MNHNS, CDR2 SASEGT. The CDR3 totals 15 residues. Losses at the gene ends were 2 bases for V and 5 bases for J; bases not matched to a gene: 4. This CDR3 is CASSERTGYTGELFF. The CDR3 DNA is TGTGCCAGCAGTGAAAGGACAGGGTATACCGGGGAGCTGTTTTTT.

The chain couples TRBV28 to TRBJ1-2; D is undetermined. Trimming removed 1 base from V and 5 bases from J, with 14 bases in between. The germline V gene encodes CDR1 MDHEN and CDR2 SYDVKM. This CDR3 is built from 15 residues. The CDR3 DNA sequence: TGTGCCAGCAGTTTATTGCAGCAGCTAGATTATGGCTACACCTTC. This gives the protein CASSLLQQLDYGYTF.

CDR3 residues: CASSRGGDSYEQYF. The CDR3 nucleotides are TGTGCCAGCTCCCGGGGCGGGGACTCCTACGAGCAGTACTTC. The V gene is TRBV5-6, the J gene TRBJ2-7; a weak D match, TRBD2 (6 bases). Per germline, CDR1 SGHDT and CDR2 YYEEEE. Trimming stripped 7 bases from V and 0 bases from J, with 14 bases between. The CDR3 spans 14 residues.

In regard to this clone: At one end the junction does not follow the germline gene, possibly because of a read error. The genes are TRBV9 and TRBJ1-4, with TRBD1 as a possible D gene (5 bases). CDR3 size: 15 residues. The germline CDR1 and CDR2 sequences are SGDLS and YYNGEE. CDR3 loop: CASSVEPQGNGKLFF. CDR3 nucleotides: TGTGCCAGCAGCGTAGAACCTCAGGGTAATGGAAAACTGTTTTTT.

The CDR3 loop is CASSEGLPVSPQHF. The CDR3 DNA is TGTGCCAGCAGCGAGGGACTCCCCGTTTCGCCCCAGCATTTT. The rearrangement uses TRBV6-5 and TRBJ1-5; weak D call: TRBD1 (5 bases). Germline CDR1 MNHEY, CDR2 SVGAGI. This CDR3 spans 14 amino acids. The V end was cut by 6 bases, the J end by 9 bases, with 18 bases between.

The V gene is TRBV6-1, the J gene TRBJ1-5; D may be TRBD1 (5 bases). Germline values: CDR1 MNHNS, CDR2 SASEGT. With 3 bases removed from V and 0 bases from J, the gap between germline ends came to 9 bases. CDR3 length equals 15 residues. The CDR3 protein is CASSEVRGSNQPQHF. The CDR3 nucleotides are TGTGCCAGCAGTGAGGTTAGGGGTAGCAATCAGCCCCAGCATTTT.

The chain combines TRBV19 with TRBJ2-1; 11 bases align to TRBD1. Germline V gives CDR1 LNHDA, CDR2 SQIVND (reference sequence). V lost 4 bases to trimming and J lost 6 bases; unmatched junction nucleotides: 5. The CDR3 has 15 amino acids. The CDR3 protein is CASSRSGTGGNEQFF. CDR3 in DNA: TGTGCCAGTAGTAGGTCAGGGACAGGGGGCAATGAGCAGTTCTTC. The whole variable domain, remainder taken from reference TRBV19 and TRBJ2-1, is DGGITQSPKYLFRKEGQNVTLSCEQNLNHDAMYWYRQDPGQGLRLIYYSQIVNDFQKGDIAEGYSVSREKKESFPLTVTSAQKNPTAFYLCASSRSGTGGNEQFFGPGTRLTVL.

The DNA for the CDR3 is TGTGCCAGCAGCGTGAACCAGTATACAGATACGCAGTATTTT. Protein sequence: CASSVNQYTDTQYF. V usage is TRBV9 and J usage is TRBJ2-3; D remains unclear. Germline values: CDR1 SGDLS, CDR2 YYNGEE. The CDR3 is 14 amino acids. V was pared by 2 bases and J by 3 bases, with 10 bases between.

This chain links TRBV30 with TRBJ2-5; 8 bases agree with TRBD1. The ends lost 4 bases at V and 5 bases at J; junction bases unmatched: 9. This CDR3 comprises 14 residues. Germline-derived CDR1 and CDR2 are GTSNPN and SVGIG (reference sequence). CDR3 nucleotide sequence: TGTGCCTGGACCCCCCCCCGGACAGGGGAGACCCAGTACTTC. Its protein is CAWTPPRTGETQYF.

The chain has TRBV7-2 and TRBJ1-3; possible D gene TRBD1, 6 bases. Germline values: CDR1 SGHTA, CDR2 FQGNSA. With 1 base removed from V and 4 bases from J, the gap between germline ends came to 20 bases. CDR3 length equals 18 residues. CDR3 protein: CASSLVLSGGASGNTIYF. DNA for the CDR3: TGTGCCAGCAGCTTAGTTCTCTCGGGGGGCGCGTCGGGAAACACCATATATTTT.

A few counts support this clone. The chain links TRBV20-1 to TRBJ2-3; possibly TRBD1 for D (6 bases). This CDR3 has 11 amino acids. V was shortened by 5 bases and J by 5 bases, with 8 bases between the two germline ends. CDR1 is DFQATT, CDR2 SNEGSKA, per germline (reference sequence). CDR3 coding DNA: TGCAGTGCTGGCAGGGGAGATACGCAGTATTTT. Residues: CSAGRGDTQYF.